Below, 25 T cell receptor beta chains from the same sample are listed, as sequenced in a study of cytomegalovirus exposure and HLA in healthy donors. TCRdb's copy holds only in-frame clones and misses some; the assay was immunoSEQ multiplex PCR. The sample lists about 98,000 clones, less than 90% occurring once. Sequencing was done on a sample of PBMCs. These receptors originate from a man aged 18 to 29 in good health and CMV-seropositive.

The chain uses TRBV5-1 and TRBJ2-3; D remains ambiguous. The germline V gene has CDR1 SGHRS and CDR2 YFSETQ. This CDR3 is built from 16 residues. Between the trimmed V and J ends, which lost 0 bases and 2 bases, there was a span of 13 bases. CDR3 amino acids: CASSLDSSAITDTQYF. The CDR3 bases are TGCGCCAGCAGCTTGGATTCCAGCGCGATCACAGATACGCAGTATTTT.

The chain links TRBV6-6 to TRBJ1-1; 9 nucleotides align to TRBD1. The CDR3 has 16 amino acids. V lost 0 bases to trimming and J lost 4 bases; unmatched junction nucleotides: 6. Per germline, CDR1 MNHNY and CDR2 SVGAGI (reference sequence). CDR3 sequence (DNA): TGTGCCAGCAGTTACTCGGGACAGGGCAGTAGCACTGAAGCTTTCTTT. Its translation: CASSYSGQGSSTEAFF.

The chain has TRBV6-6 and TRBJ1-3, with 7 bases identical to TRBD1. This CDR3 contains 16 residues. Germline V CDR1 and CDR2: MNHNY, SVGAGI (reference sequence). V shed 5 bases and J 0 bases; nucleotides not matched to a gene: 7. The CDR3 coding sequence is TGTGCCAGCAGTCAGACGGGACAGCGCTCTGGAAACACCATATATTTT. It translates to CASSQTGQRSGNTIYF.

The chain is built from TRBV9 and TRBJ2-5; tentatively, D is TRBD1 (6 bases). This CDR3 is built from 15 residues. Deletions cut 3 bases from V and 0 bases from J, with 12 bases between. Germline CDR1 is SGDLS and CDR2 is YYNGEE. The CDR3 loop is CASSAPGHYQETQYF. CDR3 DNA: TGTGCCAGCAGCGCACCGGGACATTACCAAGAGACCCAGTACTTC. Using reference TRBV9 and TRBJ2-5 for the parts outside the CDR3, the full variable domain is DSGVTQTPKHLITATGQRVTLRCSPRSGDLSVYWYQQSLDQGLQFLIQYYNGEERAKGNILERFSAQQFPDLHSELNLSSLELGDSALYFCASSAPGHYQETQYFGPGTRLLVL.

The rearrangement links TRBV4-2 to TRBJ1-2; 9 nucleotides line up with TRBD1. This CDR3 has 16 amino acids. The germline V gene encodes CDR1 LGHNA and CDR2 YNFKEQ. J lost 2 bases, V lost 3 bases, and 7 bases had no gene match. For the CDR3, the DNA is TGTGCCAGCAGCCATCGCTATGGACAGGGGAACTATGGCTACACCTTC. Encoded protein: CASSHRYGQGNYGYTF.

The gene calls are TRBV2 and TRBJ1-5, with TRBD1 identical over 9 bases. The CDR3 contains 16 residues. Germline V gene data show CDR1 as SNHLY and CDR2 as FYNNEI. The ends lost 6 bases at V and 3 bases at J; junction bases unmatched: 9. CDR3 nucleotide sequence: TGTGCCAGCAGAGACCCCCGGGACAGGGTCAATCAGCCCCAGCATTTT. Its protein product is CASRDPRDRVNQPQHF.

This rearrangement joins TRBV7-2 to TRBJ2-2, with a tentative D call TRBD1 (6 bases). Trimming took 5 bases from V and 5 from J, leaving 18 bases between them. CDR1 is SGHTA and CDR2 is FQGNSA in the germline V gene. The CDR3 sequence is 16 residues long. The CDR3: CASSGQTGFRTGELFF. CDR3 bases: TGTGCCAGCAGCGGTCAGACAGGCTTTAGGACCGGGGAGCTGTTTTTT. The full variable domain, rest sourced from reference TRBV7-2 and TRBJ2-2, is GAGVSQSPSNKVTEKGKDVELRCDPISGHTALYWYRQSLGQGLEFLIYFQGNSAPDKSGLPSDRFSAERTGGSVSTLTIQRTQQEDSAVYLCASSGQTGFRTGELFFGEGSRLTVL.

This clone is a singleton in its sample. V is TRBV5-6 and J is TRBJ2-3, with 15 bases lining up with TRBD2. The CDR3 contains 16 residues. Germline V gene lookup returns CDR1 SGHDT and CDR2 YYEEEE. The J segment lost 8 bases and the V segment lost 4 bases, leaving 8 bases of the junction unmatched. The CDR3 spells CASSQGLAGGGSTQYF. The CDR3 bases are TGTGCCAGCAGCCAGGGACTAGCGGGGGGTGGAAGTACGCAGTATTTT. The whole variable domain, remainder taken from reference TRBV5-6 and TRBJ2-3, is DAGVTQSPTHLIKTRGQQVTLRCSPKSGHDTVSWYQQALGQGPQFIFQYYEEEERQRGNFPDRFSGHQFPNYSSELNVNALLLGDSALYLCASSQGLAGGGSTQYFGPGTRLTVL.

The rearrangement joins TRBV9 to TRBJ2-1; 9 bases match TRBD1. Germline lookup yields CDR1 SGDLS and CDR2 YYNGEE. The CDR3 is 15 amino acids. V dropped 4 bases and J dropped 3; count of bases not matched to a gene: 5. The CDR3 is CASSPRDRVYNEQFF. DNA of the CDR3: TGTGCCAGCAGCCCCCGGGACAGGGTCTACAATGAGCAGTTCTTC.

J is TRBJ2-3 and V is TRBV7-3; TRBD2 matches at 7 bases. The junction had 4 bases not matched to a gene; V was cut back by 2 bases and J by 2 bases. The germline V gene has CDR1 SGHTA and CDR2 FQGTGA. This CDR3 region has 15 residues. This CDR3 reads CASSLFGGDTDTQYF. The CDR3, as DNA: TGTGCCAGCAGCTTATTTGGGGGGGACACAGATACGCAGTATTTT.

This sequence joins TRBV5-1 and TRBJ2-3; 9 nucleotides agree with TRBD1. CDR3 size: 17 residues. The germline gives CDR1 SGHRS, CDR2 YFSETQ. V trimming: 2 bases; J trimming: 6 bases; junction bases outside the gene matches: 13. CDR3 amino acids: CASSLEPGQGLSDTQYF. CDR3 in DNA: TGCGCCAGCAGCTTAGAGCCGGGACAGGGACTTTCGGATACGCAGTATTTT. The full variable domain, its missing parts supplied by reference TRBV5-1 and TRBJ2-3, is KAGVTQTPRYLIKTRGQQVTLSCSPISGHRSVSWYQQTPGQGLQFLFEYFSETQRNKGNFPGRFSGRQFSNSRSEMNVSTLELGDSALYLCASSLEPGQGLSDTQYFGPGTRLTVL.

This rearrangement joins TRBV6-5 to TRBJ2-3; 7 bases line up with TRBD1. Germline trimming cut 5 bases from V and 0 bases from J; bases unmatched to any gene: 5. The CDR3 is 15 residues long. Germline CDR1 and CDR2: MNHEY and SVGAGI. The CDR3 DNA is TGTGCCAGCAGTCAGACAGGGACGAGCACAGATACGCAGTATTTT. Protein product: CASSQTGTSTDTQYF.

The gene calls are TRBV5-1 and TRBJ2-3, with 7 bases matching TRBD1. J was trimmed by 6 bases and V by 4 bases; bases with no gene match: 11. Per the germline V gene, CDR1 is SGHRS and CDR2 is YFSETQ. The CDR3 loop spans 15 amino acids. The CDR3 loop reads CASSDWTGPRDTQYF. CDR3 DNA sequence: TGCGCCAGCAGCGACTGGACAGGCCCGCGCGATACGCAGTATTTT.

The rearrangement links TRBV7-2 to TRBJ2-3; D perhaps matches TRBD1 (5 bases). This CDR3 has 19 amino acids. The V gene's germline CDR1 is SGHTA and CDR2 FQGNSA. The V end was cut by 2 bases, the J end by 2 bases, with 23 bases between. The CDR3 bases are TGTGCCAGCAGCTTACAGGGCCGTCGGCGCACTCCGTCCACAGATACGCAGTATTTT. It codes for CASSLQGRRRTPSTDTQYF. The entire variable domain, with the rest obtained from reference TRBV7-2 and TRBJ2-3, is as follows: GAGVSQSPSNKVTEKGKDVELRCDPISGHTALYWYRQSLGQGLEFLIYFQGNSAPDKSGLPSDRFSAERTGGSVSTLTIQRTQQEDSAVYLCASSLQGRRRTPSTDTQYFGPGTRLTVL.

The genes are TRBV7-3 and TRBJ1-2; TRBD1 matches 9 bases. The V gene's germline CDR1 is SGHTA and CDR2 FQGTGA. Unmatched junction bases numbered 4, after V lost 2 bases and J lost 6 bases. The CDR3 extends over 14 amino acids. The CDR3 region has the DNA TGTGCCAGCAGCTTAGCCGGGACAGGGAATGGCTACACCTTC. Amino acids: CASSLAGTGNGYTF.

The chain recombines TRBV2 with TRBJ2-5; TRBD1 agrees at 8 bases. The CDR3 is 15 residues long. Germline V gene lookup returns CDR1 SNHLY and CDR2 FYNNEI. The junction had 5 bases not matched to a gene; V was cut back by 5 bases and J by 0 bases. The CDR3 DNA reads as TGTGCCAGCAGTACCCAGGGGGCCAACCAAGAGACCCAGTACTTC. Amino acids: CASSTQGANQETQYF.

The genes are TRBV29-1 and TRBJ1-4; possible D gene TRBD1, 6 bases. Germline CDR1 reads SQVTM; CDR2 reads ANQGSEA. The V end lost 7 bases, the J end lost 8 bases, and 14 bases lay between the germline ends. The CDR3 loop spans 12 amino acids. The CDR3: CSGRGFEEKLFF. The CDR3 DNA reads TGCAGCGGCAGGGGCTTCGAAGAAAAACTGTTTTTT.

This sequence joins TRBV28 and TRBJ1-5; weak D call: TRBD1 (5 bases). V lost 3 bases to trimming and J lost 7 bases, with 13 bases between them. CDR1 is MDHEN and CDR2 is SYDVKM in the germline V gene. This CDR3 is 14 amino acids long. The CDR3 sequence: CASSLIRDGQPQHF. CDR3 DNA sequence: TGTGCCAGCAGTTTGATCAGGGATGGCCAGCCCCAGCATTTT.

The CDR3 loop reads CASSSKQGGPGDLRGYTF. CDR3 DNA: TGTGCCAGCAGTTCGAAACAGGGAGGGCCTGGAGATCTAAGGGGCTACACCTTC. This chain joins TRBV27 and TRBJ1-2, with D perhaps matching TRBD1 (6 bases). Trimming took off 4 bases at V and 8 bases at J, with 29 bases between the two ends. Germline lookup yields CDR1 MNHEY and CDR2 SMNVEV (reference sequence). This CDR3 is built from 18 residues.

The rearrangement uses TRBV28 and TRBJ2-1; 12 nucleotides agree with TRBD2. The CDR3 totals 12 residues. V was pared by 4 bases and J by 15 bases, with 4 bases of the junction left unmatched. Germline CDR1 reads MDHEN; CDR2 reads SYDVKM. CDR3 sequence reads: CASSSSGRAPFF. CDR3 nucleotides: TGTGCCAGCAGTTCTAGCGGGAGGGCGCCGTTCTTC.

V usage is TRBV5-6 and J usage is TRBJ1-1; 7 bases are shared with TRBD1. Per the germline V gene, CDR1 is SGHDT and CDR2 is YYEEEE. V gave up 1 base and J gave up 11 bases; unmatched junction bases: 5. There are 12 residues in the CDR3. Here the CDR3 reads CASSLTGVMAFF. Here the CDR3 DNA reads TGTGCCAGCAGCTTGACAGGGGTCATGGCTTTCTTT.

The CDR3 region is CASRSGEWVANTGELFF. DNA for the CDR3: TGTGCCAGCCGATCGGGGGAATGGGTGGCGAACACCGGGGAGCTGTTTTTT. J is TRBJ2-2 and V is TRBV11-2, with TRBD2 as a possible D gene (6 bases). Deletions cut 8 bases from V and 0 bases from J, with 19 bases between. The CDR3 extends over 17 amino acids. Germline CDR1 is SGHAT and CDR2 is FQNNGV.

This rearrangement joins TRBV18 to TRBJ2-7; 8 nucleotides agree with TRBD2. Germline V gene lookup returns CDR1 KGHSH and CDR2 LQKENI. The junction had 3 bases not matched to a gene; V was cut back by 0 bases and J by 5 bases. This CDR3 spans 14 amino acids. CDR3 region: CASSPPGLAHEQYF. The CDR3 DNA reads as TGTGCCAGCTCACCACCAGGACTAGCCCACGAGCAGTACTTC.

The rearrangement links TRBV4-3 to TRBJ1-4, with 9 nucleotides matching TRBD1. The CDR3 totals 15 residues. After removal of 4 bases from V and 0 bases from J, the junction contained 0 bases not matched to a gene. Germline lookup yields CDR1 LGHNA and CDR2 YSLEER. In DNA, the CDR3 is TGCGCCAGCAGCCGGACAGGGGCAACTAATGAAAAACTGTTTTTT. Translating it yields CASSRTGATNEKLFF.

The genes are TRBV7-3 and TRBJ2-2; no firm D call. CDR1 SGHTA and CDR2 FQGTGA come from the germline V gene. The V gene lost 5 bases and the J gene lost 2 bases, with 6 bases spanning the gap. CDR3 length equals 13 residues. This chain's CDR3 is CASSQINTGELFF. The DNA of the CDR3 is TGTGCCAGCAGCCAGATTAACACCGGGGAGCTGTTTTTT.